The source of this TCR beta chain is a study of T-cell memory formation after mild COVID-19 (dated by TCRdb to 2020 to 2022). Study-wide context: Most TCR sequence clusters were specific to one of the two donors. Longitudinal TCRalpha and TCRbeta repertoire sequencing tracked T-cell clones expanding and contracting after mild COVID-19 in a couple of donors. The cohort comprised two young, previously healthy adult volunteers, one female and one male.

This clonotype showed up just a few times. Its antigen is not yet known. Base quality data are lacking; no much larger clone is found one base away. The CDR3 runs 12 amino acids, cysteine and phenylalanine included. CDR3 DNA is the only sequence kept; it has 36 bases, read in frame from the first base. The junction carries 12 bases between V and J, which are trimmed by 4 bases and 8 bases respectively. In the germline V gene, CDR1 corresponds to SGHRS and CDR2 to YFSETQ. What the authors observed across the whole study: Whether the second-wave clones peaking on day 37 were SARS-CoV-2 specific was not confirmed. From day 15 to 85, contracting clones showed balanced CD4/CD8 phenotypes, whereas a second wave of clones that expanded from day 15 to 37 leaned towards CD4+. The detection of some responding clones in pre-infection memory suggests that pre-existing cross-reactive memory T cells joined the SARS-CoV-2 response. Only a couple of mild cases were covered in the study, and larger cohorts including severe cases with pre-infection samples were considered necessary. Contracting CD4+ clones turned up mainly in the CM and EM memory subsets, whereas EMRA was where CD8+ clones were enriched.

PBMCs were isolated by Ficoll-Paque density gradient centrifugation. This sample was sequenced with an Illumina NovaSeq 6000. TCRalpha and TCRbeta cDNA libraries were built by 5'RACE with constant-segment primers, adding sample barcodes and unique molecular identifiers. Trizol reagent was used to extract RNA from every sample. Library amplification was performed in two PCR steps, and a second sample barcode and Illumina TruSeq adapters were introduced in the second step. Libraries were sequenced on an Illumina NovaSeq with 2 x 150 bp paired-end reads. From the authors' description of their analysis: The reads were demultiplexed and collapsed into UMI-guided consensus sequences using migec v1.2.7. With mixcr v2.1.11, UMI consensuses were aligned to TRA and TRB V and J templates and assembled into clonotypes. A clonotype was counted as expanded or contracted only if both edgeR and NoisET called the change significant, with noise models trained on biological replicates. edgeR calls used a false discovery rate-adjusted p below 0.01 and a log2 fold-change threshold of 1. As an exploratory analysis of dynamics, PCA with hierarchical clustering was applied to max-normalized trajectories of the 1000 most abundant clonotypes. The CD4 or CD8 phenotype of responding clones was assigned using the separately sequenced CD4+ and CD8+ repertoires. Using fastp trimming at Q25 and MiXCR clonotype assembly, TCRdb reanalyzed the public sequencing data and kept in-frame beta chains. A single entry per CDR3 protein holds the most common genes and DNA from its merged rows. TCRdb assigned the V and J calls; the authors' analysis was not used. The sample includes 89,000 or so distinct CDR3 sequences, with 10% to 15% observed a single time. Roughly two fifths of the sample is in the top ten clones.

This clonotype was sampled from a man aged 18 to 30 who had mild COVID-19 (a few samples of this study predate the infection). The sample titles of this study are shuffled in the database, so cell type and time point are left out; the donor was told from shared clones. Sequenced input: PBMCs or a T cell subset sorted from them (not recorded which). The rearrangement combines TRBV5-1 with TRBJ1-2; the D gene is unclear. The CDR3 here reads CASSLPDRGYTF. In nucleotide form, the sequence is TGCGCCAGCAGCCTACCGGACCGAGGCTACACCTTC.